This T cell receptor beta chain stems from a study of monozygotic twins with inflammatory bowel disease. CDR1 is ENHRY, CDR2 SYGVKD, per germline. This CDR3 is 13 amino acids long. General study findings and limits: Especially with disease activity, IBD patients had fewer clonotypes in common with others than healthy twins did. Data gave no support to a single strong signal or clonotype associated with IBD.

Eight cDNA synthesis reactions were run for every sample. During cDNA synthesis, UMIs that each contained a 6-nucleotide sample barcode were added by means of template switching. Reanalyzing the 5' RACE reads, TCRdb keeps one entry per CDR3 protein, without DNA. The sample data list roughly 160,000 distinct CDR3 sequences. Details on this clonotype: Its antigen is not known.

This clonotype originated in a human donor with ulcerative colitis or Crohn's disease, or a healthy co-twin of an affected twin (not recorded which). The chain is built from TRBV10-3 and TRBJ2-7. What was sequenced was blood. The CDR3 loop reads CAISETNRQMEYF.